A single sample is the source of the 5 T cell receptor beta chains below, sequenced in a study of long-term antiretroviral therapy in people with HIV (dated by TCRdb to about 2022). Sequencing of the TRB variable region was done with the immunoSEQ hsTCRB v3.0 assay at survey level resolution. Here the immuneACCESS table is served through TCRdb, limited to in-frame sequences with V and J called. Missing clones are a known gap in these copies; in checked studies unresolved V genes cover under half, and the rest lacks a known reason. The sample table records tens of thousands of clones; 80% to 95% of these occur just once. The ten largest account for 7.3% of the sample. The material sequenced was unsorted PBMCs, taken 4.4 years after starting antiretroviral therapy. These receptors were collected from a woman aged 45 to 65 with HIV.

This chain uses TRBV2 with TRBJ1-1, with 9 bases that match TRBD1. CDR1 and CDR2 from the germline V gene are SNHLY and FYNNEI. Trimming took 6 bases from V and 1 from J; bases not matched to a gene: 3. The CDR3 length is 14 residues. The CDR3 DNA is TGTGCCAGCAGGGGGACAGGGCCGAACACTGAAGCTTTCTTT. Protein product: CASRGTGPNTEAFF.

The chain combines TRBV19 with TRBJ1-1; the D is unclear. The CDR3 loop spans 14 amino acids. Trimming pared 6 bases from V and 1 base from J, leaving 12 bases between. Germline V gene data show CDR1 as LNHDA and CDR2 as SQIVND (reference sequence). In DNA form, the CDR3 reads TGTGCCAGTAGACTGTTGGGTGCGAACACTGAAGCTTTCTTT. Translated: CASRLLGANTEAFF.

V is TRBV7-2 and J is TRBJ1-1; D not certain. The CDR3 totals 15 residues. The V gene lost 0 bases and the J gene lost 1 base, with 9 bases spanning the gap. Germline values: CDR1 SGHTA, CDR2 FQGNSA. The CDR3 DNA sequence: TGTGCCAGCAGCTTAGCTGTGGGCCGGAACACTGAAGCTTTCTTT. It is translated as CASSLAVGRNTEAFF.

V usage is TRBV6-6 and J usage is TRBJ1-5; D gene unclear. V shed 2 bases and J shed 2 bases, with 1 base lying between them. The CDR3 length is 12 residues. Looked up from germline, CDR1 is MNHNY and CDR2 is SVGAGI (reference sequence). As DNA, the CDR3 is TGTGCCAGCAGTTACGGCAATCAGCCCCAGCATTTT. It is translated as CASSYGNQPQHF.

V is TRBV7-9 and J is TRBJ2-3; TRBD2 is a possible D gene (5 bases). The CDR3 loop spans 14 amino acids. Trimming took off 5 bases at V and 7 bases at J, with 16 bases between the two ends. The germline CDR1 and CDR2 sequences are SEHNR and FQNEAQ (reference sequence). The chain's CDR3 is CASSGSSRVHTQYF. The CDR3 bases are TGTGCCAGCAGCGGGTCTAGCCGGGTTCATACGCAGTATTTT.